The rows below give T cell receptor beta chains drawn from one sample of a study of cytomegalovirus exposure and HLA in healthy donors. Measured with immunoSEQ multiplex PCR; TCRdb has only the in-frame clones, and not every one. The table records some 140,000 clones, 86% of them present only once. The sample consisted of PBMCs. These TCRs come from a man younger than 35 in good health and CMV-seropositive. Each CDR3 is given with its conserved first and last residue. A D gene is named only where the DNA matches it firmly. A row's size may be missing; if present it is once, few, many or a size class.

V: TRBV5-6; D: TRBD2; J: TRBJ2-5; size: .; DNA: TGTGCCAGCAAAGGGACTAGCGAACAAGAGACCCAGTACTTC; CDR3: CASKGTSEQETQYF
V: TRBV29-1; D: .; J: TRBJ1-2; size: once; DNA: TGCAGCGTTGAAACGGGGGGCAAGGGCTACACCTTC; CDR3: CSVETGGKGYTF
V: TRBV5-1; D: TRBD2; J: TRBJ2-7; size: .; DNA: TGCGCCAGCAGAGGGACTAGCGGACCTACCTACGAGCAGTACTTC; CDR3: CASRGTSGPTYEQYF
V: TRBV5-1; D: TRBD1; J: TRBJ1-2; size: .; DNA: TGCGCCAGCAGCGGAGGGACAGGTCCTTTCGGCTACACCTTC; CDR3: CASSGGTGPFGYTF
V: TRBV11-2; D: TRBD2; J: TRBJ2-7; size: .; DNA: TGTGCCAGCAGCTTTGTAGCGGGGGCTTCCGAGCAGTACTTC; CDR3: CASSFVAGASEQYF
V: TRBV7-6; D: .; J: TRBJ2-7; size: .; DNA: TGTGCCAGCAGCACCCCTAAAGGACTCTTCTACGAGCAGTACTTC; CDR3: CASSTPKGLFYEQYF
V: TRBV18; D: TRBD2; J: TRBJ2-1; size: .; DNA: TGTGCCAGCTCATCGGGACTAGCGGACCTCAATGAGCAGTTCTTC; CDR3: CASSSGLADLNEQFF
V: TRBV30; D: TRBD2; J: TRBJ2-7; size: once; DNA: TGTGCCTTGAAGCGGGAGGGCCGGTACGAGCAGTACTTC; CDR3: CALKREGRYEQYF
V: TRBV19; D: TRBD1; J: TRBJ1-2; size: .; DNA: TGTGCCAGTAGTACTCCAGGGGGCCCGTACTATGGCTACACCTTC; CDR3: CASSTPGGPYYGYTF
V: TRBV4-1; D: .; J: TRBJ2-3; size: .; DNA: TGCGCCAGCAGCCAGACGGGACTCACCACAGATACGCAGTATTTT; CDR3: CASSQTGLTTDTQYF
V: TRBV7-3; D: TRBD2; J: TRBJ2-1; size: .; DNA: TGTGCCAGCAGCTTGGGGCTAGCGGGAGGGCCGGAGAATGAGCAGTTCTTC; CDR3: CASSLGLAGGPENEQFF
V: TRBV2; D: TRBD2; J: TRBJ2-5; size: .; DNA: TGTGCCAGCACCTTAACTCGGGGGGGGTACCAAGAGACCCAGTACTTC; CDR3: CASTLTRGGYQETQYF
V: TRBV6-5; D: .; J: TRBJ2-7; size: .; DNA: TGTGCCAGCAGTTACACAGGAACAGACGAGCAGTACTTC; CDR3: CASSYTGTDEQYF
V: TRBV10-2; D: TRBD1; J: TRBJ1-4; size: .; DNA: TGCGCCAGCAGCCCAGGGACAGGCCTGGGTGAAAAACTGTTTTTT; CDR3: CASSPGTGLGEKLFF
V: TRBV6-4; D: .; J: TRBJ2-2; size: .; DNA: TGTGCCAGCAGTGACTCGGTGAGGGTTGAGGTACCCGGGGAGCTGTTTTTT; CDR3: CASSDSVRVEVPGELFF
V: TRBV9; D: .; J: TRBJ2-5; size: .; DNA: TGTGCCAGCAGCTTCGGAGAGACCCAGTACTTC; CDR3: CASSFGETQYF
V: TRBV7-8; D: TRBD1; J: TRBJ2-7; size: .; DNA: TGTGCCAGCAGCTTAGAACGGACAGGGGACGAGCAGTACTTC; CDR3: CASSLERTGDEQYF
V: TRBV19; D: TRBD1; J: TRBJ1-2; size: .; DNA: TGTGCCAGTAGTATAGGCGGGACAGGGCAAACACGCATCTATGGCTACACCTTC; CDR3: CASSIGGTGQTRIYGYTF
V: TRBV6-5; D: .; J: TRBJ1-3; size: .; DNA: TGTGCCAGCAGGCCAACAGGTGGAAACACCATATATTTT; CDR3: CASRPTGGNTIYF
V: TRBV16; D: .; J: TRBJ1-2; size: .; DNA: TGTGCCAGCAGCGGCGACAGGTTCTATGGCTACACCTTC; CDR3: CASSGDRFYGYTF
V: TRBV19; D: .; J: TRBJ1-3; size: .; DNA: TGTGCCAGTAGTGGGGTTACTACAGGCAACTCTGGAAACACCATATATTTT; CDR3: CASSGVTTGNSGNTIYF
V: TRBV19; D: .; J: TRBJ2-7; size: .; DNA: TGTGCCAGTAGTATTCGGGGGATCTCCTACGAGCAGTACTTC; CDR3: CASSIRGISYEQYF
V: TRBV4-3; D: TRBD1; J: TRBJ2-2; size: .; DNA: TGCGCCAGCAGCCCAGGGGTAGGACAGGGGACCGGGGAGCTGTTTTTT; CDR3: CASSPGVGQGTGELFF
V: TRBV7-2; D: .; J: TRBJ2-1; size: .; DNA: TGTGCCAGCAGCTTAGACCCTAGGCTCCTCTACAATGAGCAGTTCTTC; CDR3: CASSLDPRLLYNEQFF
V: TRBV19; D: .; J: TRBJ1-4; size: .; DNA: TGTGCCAGTAGTCTAGGGGAGATGCCTAATGAAAAACTGTTTTTT; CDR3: CASSLGEMPNEKLFF
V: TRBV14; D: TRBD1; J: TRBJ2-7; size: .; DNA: TGTGCCAGCAGCCAGGACCCGGGACAGAGCTCCTACGAGCAGTACTTC; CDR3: CASSQDPGQSSYEQYF
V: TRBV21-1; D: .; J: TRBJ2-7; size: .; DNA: TGTGCCAGCAGCCTACGGTGGGGACACGTTCCCTACGAGCAGTACTTC; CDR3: CASSLRWGHVPYEQYF
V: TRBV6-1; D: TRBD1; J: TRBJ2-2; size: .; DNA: TGTGCCAGCAGGGAGGACAGGGGATACACCGGGGAGCTGTTTTTT; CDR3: CASREDRGYTGELFF
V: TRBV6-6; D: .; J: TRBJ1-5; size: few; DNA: TGTGCCAGCAGTTATGAGGATCAGCCCCAGCATTTT; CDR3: CASSYEDQPQHF
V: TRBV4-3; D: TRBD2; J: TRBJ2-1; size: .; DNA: TGCGCCAGCAGCCAAGAACGGTCTAGCGGGAGGTCCCAGGAGCAGTTCTTC; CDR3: CASSQERSSGRSQEQFF
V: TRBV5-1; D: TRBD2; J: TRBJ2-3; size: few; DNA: TGCGCCAGTGTAGCGGGGGGTCCCACAGATACGCAGTATTTT; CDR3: CASVAGGPTDTQYF
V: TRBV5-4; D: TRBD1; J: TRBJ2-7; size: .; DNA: TGTGCCAGCAGCAAAGGACAGGGGGCCTACGAGCAGTACTTC; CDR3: CASSKGQGAYEQYF
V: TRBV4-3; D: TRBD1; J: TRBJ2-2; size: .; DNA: TGCGCCAGCAGCCATAGGACAGGCACCGGGGAGCTGTTTTTT; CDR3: CASSHRTGTGELFF
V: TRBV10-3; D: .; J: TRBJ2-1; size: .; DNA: TGTGCCACCGGGAATGAGCAGTTCTTC; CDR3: CATGNEQFF
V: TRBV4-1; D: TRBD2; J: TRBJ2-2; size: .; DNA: TGCGCCAGCAGCCAAGGGCAGAAGCGGGGGGACACCGGGGAGCTGTTTTTT; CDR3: CASSQGQKRGDTGELFF
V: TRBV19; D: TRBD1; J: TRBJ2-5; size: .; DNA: TGTGCCAGTAGCCGGGACAGGGGTGAGACCCAGTACTTC; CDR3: CASSRDRGETQYF
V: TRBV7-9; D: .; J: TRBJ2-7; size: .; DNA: TGTGCCAGCAACGGACTGGCCAGGAACGAGCAGTACTTC; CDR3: CASNGLARNEQYF
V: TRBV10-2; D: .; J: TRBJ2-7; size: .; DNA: TGCGCCAGCAGTGAGTCGGGGCGCGGCGAGCAGTACTTC; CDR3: CASSESGRGEQYF